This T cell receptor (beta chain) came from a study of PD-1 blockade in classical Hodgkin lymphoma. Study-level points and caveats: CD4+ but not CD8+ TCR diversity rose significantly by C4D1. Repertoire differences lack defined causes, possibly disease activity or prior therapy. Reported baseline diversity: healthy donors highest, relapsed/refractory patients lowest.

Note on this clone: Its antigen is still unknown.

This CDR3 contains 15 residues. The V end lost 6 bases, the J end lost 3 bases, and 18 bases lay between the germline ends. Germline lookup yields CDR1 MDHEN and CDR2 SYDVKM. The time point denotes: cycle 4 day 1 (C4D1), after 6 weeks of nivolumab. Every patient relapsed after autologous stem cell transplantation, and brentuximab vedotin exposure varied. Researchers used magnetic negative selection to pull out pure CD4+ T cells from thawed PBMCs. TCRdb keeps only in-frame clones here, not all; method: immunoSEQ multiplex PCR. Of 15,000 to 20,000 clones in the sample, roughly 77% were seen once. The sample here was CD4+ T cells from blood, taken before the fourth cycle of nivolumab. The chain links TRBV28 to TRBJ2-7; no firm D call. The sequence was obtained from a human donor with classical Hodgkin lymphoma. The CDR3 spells CASRSHQTVRYEQYF. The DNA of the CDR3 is TGTGCCAGCAGGAGCCACCAAACAGTTCGCTACGAGCAGTACTTC.